This TCR beta chain came from a study of T-cell reconstitution after alpha-beta-depleted transplantation in children. There are a few counts of this clonotype. There are 13 residues in the CDR3. CDR1 MDHEN and CDR2 SYDVKM come from the germline V gene. V lost 3 bases and J 6 bases, leaving 11 bases between the germline ends. Unique molecular identifiers were incorporated when the TCRbeta library was constructed. A single record per CDR3 protein comes from TCRdb applying MiXCR to the PCR reads. Of 450,000 to 550,000 distinct CDR3 sequences in the sample, 11% were seen once. The rearrangement links TRBV28 to TRBJ1-1; no reliable D call. The receptor was isolated from a female patient aged 2-10 years who had a stem cell transplant for aplastic anemia, so the T cells may come from the graft donor. Material: PBMCs, mostly from graft donor cells, obtained 180 days after TCRalphabeta/CD19-depleted stem cell transplant. The CDR3 DNA is TGTGCCAGCAGTTTCGGGGTTGCTTCTGAAGCTTTCTTT. Translated, it gives CASSFGVASEAFF.